One T cell receptor beta chain is described in this entry. The sample is drawn from a study of cytomegalovirus exposure and HLA in healthy donors. The CDR3 is 14 residues long. The germline V and J ends were trimmed by 0 bases and 4 bases, with 7 bases remaining between them. Germline assignment: CDR1 SGHTA and CDR2 FQGNSA. In the PCR, 60 Vbeta and 13 Jbeta primers were used. Here immunoSEQ multiplex PCR was the method, and the copy in TCRdb shows in-frame clones only, minus some. The sample records about 150,000 clones, roughly 67% being singletons. Sequencing was performed on PBMCs. The chain employs TRBV7-2 and TRBJ1-5; D gene unclear. This sequence originates from a woman in her late teens or twenties in good health and CMV-seropositive. CDR3 sequence (DNA): TGTGCCAGCAGCTTAGCGGGAGGGAATCAGCCCCAGCATTTT. Encoded protein: CASSLAGGNQPQHF. The entire variable domain, with the rest obtained from reference TRBV7-2 and TRBJ1-5, is as follows: GAGVSQSPSNKVTEKGKDVELRCDPISGHTALYWYRQSLGQGLEFLIYFQGNSAPDKSGLPSDRFSAERTGGSVSTLTIQRTQQEDSAVYLCASSLAGGNQPQHFGDGTRLSIL.